This T cell receptor beta chain was recorded in a study of blood T cells in healthy people across ages. Primed by a sample-barcoded 5' primer and a J-beta primer mix, a second PCR proceeded for about 6 to 12 cycles. A single record per CDR3 protein comes from TCRdb applying MiXCR to the 5' RACE reads. The table records approximately 350,000 distinct CDR3 sequences, about 52% of them present only once. V dropped 6 bases and J dropped 5; count of bases not matched to a gene: 8. From germline, CDR1 is SQVTM and CDR2 ANQGSEA. This CDR3 region has 14 residues. This clonotype was observed a handful of times.

The chain uses TRBV29-1 and TRBJ2-7; 12 nucleotides align to TRBD2. The source material was blood. The clonotype was recovered from a man aged 60 to 75 in good health. CDR3 loop: CSVQTSGSFHEQYF. As DNA, the CDR3 is TGCAGCGTCCAGACTAGCGGGAGTTTCCACGAGCAGTACTTC.